The 26 T cell receptor beta chains given below trace back to one sample, sequenced in a study of T cells in localized non-small cell lung cancer. Some clones are missing from TCRdb's copy, which holds only in-frame ones; the method was immunoSEQ multiplex PCR. The profile shows roughly 72,000 clones, about nine tenths of them singletons. Material: peripheral blood, obtained before any cancer treatment. The receptors shown here come from a male donor at least 60 years old with stage III squamous cell lung carcinoma.

The V gene is TRBV5-1, the J gene TRBJ2-7; 7 bases fit TRBD2. The V segment lost 4 bases and the J segment 0 bases; nucleotides outside the gene matches: 13. Germline CDR1 is SGHRS and CDR2 is YFSETQ. The CDR3 runs to 17 residues. Written as DNA, the CDR3 is TGCGCCAGCAGCCTTACTTCTGGGCGGGGGTTCTCCTACGAGCAGTACTTC. Translating it yields CASSLTSGRGFSYEQYF.

The chain joins TRBV7-2 to TRBJ2-5; the D is unclear. This CDR3 is built from 14 residues. V lost 5 bases and J 5 bases, leaving 15 bases between the germline ends. Per the germline V gene, CDR1 is SGHTA and CDR2 is FQGNSA. CDR3 bases: TGTGCCAGCAGCCCAGGTGGGGTGGGGGAGACCCAGTACTTC. Translated: CASSPGGVGETQYF. The full variable domain, rest sourced from reference TRBV7-2 and TRBJ2-5, is GAGVSQSPSNKVTEKGKDVELRCDPISGHTALYWYRQSLGQGLEFLIYFQGNSAPDKSGLPSDRFSAERTGGSVSTLTIQRTQQEDSAVYLCASSPGGVGETQYFGPGTRLLVL.

The chain recombines TRBV19 with TRBJ1-4, with D perhaps TRBD1 (5 bases). This CDR3 comprises 15 residues. Trimming left V 9 bases short and J 3 bases short, with 17 bases between. Looked up from germline, CDR1 is LNHDA and CDR2 is SQIVND (reference sequence). This CDR3 is CASKDTGGSNEKLFF. CDR3 DNA sequence: TGTGCCAGCAAGGACACCGGGGGATCTAATGAAAAACTGTTTTTT.

The chain employs TRBV7-2 and TRBJ2-7, with D possibly TRBD1 on 6 matching bases. This CDR3 contains 14 residues. Trimming cost V 5 bases and J 0 bases, with 11 bases left between them. Germline V gene data show CDR1 as SGHTA and CDR2 as FQGNSA. DNA of the CDR3: TGTGCCAGCAGCCCCCGAGGGGGCTCCTACGAGCAGTACTTC. Its translation: CASSPRGGSYEQYF.

In this sample, this clone turned up a few times. The V call is TRBV9, the J call TRBJ1-5; 10 nucleotides line up with TRBD1. V lost 3 bases to trimming and J lost 2 bases; unmatched junction nucleotides: 2. From germline, CDR1 is SGDLS and CDR2 YYNGEE. CDR3 size: 15 residues. The CDR3 region has the DNA TGTGCCAGCAGCGCCGGGACAGGGGGCAATCAGCCCCAGCATTTT. Translation gives CASSAGTGGNQPQHF.

The rearrangement uses TRBV7-8 and TRBJ2-7; 12 nucleotides align to TRBD2. Germline V gives CDR1 SGHVS, CDR2 FQNEAQ. The CDR3 has 15 amino acids. J lost 2 bases, V lost 4 bases, and 3 bases had no gene match. CDR3 bases: TGTGCCAGCAGCTCAGGACTAGCGGGAACCTACGAGCAGTACTTC. Translated, it gives CASSSGLAGTYEQYF.

V usage is TRBV19 and J usage is TRBJ1-2, with D unclear. CDR3 length: 12 amino acids. V was trimmed by 5 bases and J by 4 bases, leaving 8 bases between them. Germline assignment: CDR1 LNHDA and CDR2 SQIVND (reference sequence). The CDR3 nucleotides are TGTGCCAGTAGTCCCCGGGGCTATGGCTACACCTTC. As protein: CASSPRGYGYTF.

V usage is TRBV7-2 and J usage is TRBJ2-3, with D possibly being TRBD1 (5 bases). The CDR3 loop spans 14 amino acids. The ends were cut back, 5 bases at V and 8 bases at J, with 17 bases in the middle. Germline CDR1 and CDR2: SGHTA and FQGNSA. DNA for the CDR3: TGTGCCAGCAGCCCAGGACGGAGCCAGGGTACGCAGTATTTT. Translation: CASSPGRSQGTQYF.

The chain links TRBV27 to TRBJ1-1; 7 bases fit TRBD1. The germline V gene encodes CDR1 MNHEY and CDR2 SMNVEV (reference sequence). J was trimmed by 6 bases and V by 10 bases; bases with no gene match: 11. This CDR3 has 13 residues. In nucleotides, the CDR3 is TGTGCCACCAGATTGACAGGGCGCGCTGAAGCTTTCTTT. This encodes CATRLTGRAEAFF.

V usage is TRBV28 and J usage is TRBJ2-6, with D tentatively TRBD1 (6 bases). The ends were cut back, 7 bases at V and 0 bases at J, with 16 bases in the middle. Germline loops: CDR1 MDHEN, CDR2 SYDVKM. The CDR3 sequence is 17 residues long. CDR3 region: CASNAGTLSSGANVLTF. CDR3 DNA sequence: TGTGCCAGCAATGCCGGGACACTTAGCTCTGGGGCCAACGTCCTGACTTTC.

This clone was seen only once. This CDR3 reads CASSPSGTGNEQFF. CDR3 bases: TGTGCCAGCAGTCCCTCGGGGACAGGGAATGAGCAGTTCTTC. This rearrangement joins TRBV6-6 to TRBJ2-1; 9 bases line up with TRBD1. Germline CDR1 reads MNHNY; CDR2 reads SVGAGI (reference sequence). This CDR3 is built from 14 residues. The ends lost 5 bases at V and 7 bases at J; junction bases unmatched: 6.

This clone has just one count. The chain joins TRBV11-2 to TRBJ1-4; D unresolved. Germline loops: CDR1 SGHAT, CDR2 FQNNGV. The CDR3 length is 14 residues. V was pared by 5 bases and J by 0 bases, with 7 bases between. The CDR3 is CASSTSATNEKLFF. CDR3 bases: TGTGCCAGCAGCACGTCTGCAACTAATGAAAAACTGTTTTTT.

The chain employs TRBV28 and TRBJ1-1; 9 bases fit TRBD1. V shed 6 bases and J 0 bases; nucleotides not matched to a gene: 8. Germline loops: CDR1 MDHEN, CDR2 SYDVKM. The CDR3 sequence is 16 residues long. The CDR3 coding sequence is TGTGCCAGCAGCCGCCCGGGACAGGGAATGAACACTGAAGCTTTCTTT. Its protein is CASSRPGQGMNTEAFF.

This chain connects TRBV10-2 to TRBJ2-1; D remains ambiguous. CDR1 and CDR2 (germline): WSHSY, SAAADI. V gave up 6 bases and J gave up 5 bases, with 14 bases separating them. The CDR3 spans 14 residues. The CDR3 bases are TGCGCCAGCAGAGGATCGATAACGAACAATGAGCAGTTCTTC. Translated, it gives CASRGSITNNEQFF.

The chain carries TRBV18 and TRBJ2-7, with TRBD1 identical over 9 bases. The CDR3 length is 15 residues. After removal of 0 bases from V and 4 bases from J, the junction contained 4 bases not matched to a gene. Germline CDR1 reads KGHSH; CDR2 reads LQKENI. This CDR3 reads CASSPPGQGMYEQYF. Here the CDR3 DNA reads TGTGCCAGCTCACCACCCGGACAGGGGATGTACGAGCAGTACTTC.

The genes are TRBV19 and TRBJ1-1, with 9 bases matching TRBD1. Losses at the gene ends were 6 bases for V and 1 base for J; bases not matched to a gene: 3. The CDR3 length is 14 residues. The germline gives CDR1 LNHDA, CDR2 SQIVND (reference sequence). CDR3 DNA sequence: TGTGCCAGTAGGGGGACAGGGAGGAACACTGAAGCTTTCTTT. This sequence encodes CASRGTGRNTEAFF.

The chain employs TRBV9 and TRBJ2-2; D call uncertain. V lost 7 bases, J lost 0 bases, and 7 bases lay in between. This CDR3 is built from 13 residues. Germline V gives CDR1 SGDLS, CDR2 YYNGEE. The CDR3 DNA sequence: TGTGCCAGCGGCGAGACGAACACCGGGGAGCTGTTTTTT. Translating it yields CASGETNTGELFF.

This clone appeared a few times. The J gene is TRBJ2-1, the V gene TRBV19, with TRBD2 matching over 15 bases. Germline V gives CDR1 LNHDA, CDR2 SQIVND (reference sequence). This CDR3 is built from 16 residues. The V segment lost 5 bases and the J segment 7 bases; nucleotides outside the gene matches: 6. The CDR3 sequence: CASSARTSGGANEQFF. CDR3 DNA sequence: TGTGCCAGTAGTGCCCGGACTAGCGGGGGGGCAAATGAGCAGTTCTTC.

This sequence joins TRBV19 and TRBJ2-5; no definite D call. The length of the CDR3 is 10 residues. Germline V CDR1 and CDR2: LNHDA, SQIVND (reference sequence). V lost 8 bases, J lost 4 bases, and 5 bases lay in between. The CDR3 loop is CASGRETQYF. For the CDR3, the DNA is TGTGCCAGTGGGCGAGAGACCCAGTACTTC.

The chain joins TRBV11-1 to TRBJ2-3, with D possibly matching TRBD2 (6 bases). The CDR3 is 16 amino acids. The V gene's germline CDR1 is SGHAT and CDR2 FQDESV (reference sequence). Deletions cut 5 bases from V and 1 base from J, with 16 bases between. The CDR3 DNA reads as TGTGCCAGCAGCCCGGTGGGGCGGGGAGGCACAGATACGCAGTATTTT. This encodes CASSPVGRGGTDTQYF.

V is TRBV7-6 and J is TRBJ2-3; D not certain. This CDR3 spans 14 amino acids. Deletions cut 3 bases from V and 0 bases from J, with 7 bases between. Germline V CDR1 and CDR2: SGHVS, FNYEAQ. CDR3 sequence: CASSFGSSTDTQYF. The CDR3 region has the DNA TGTGCCAGCAGCTTCGGTTCTAGCACAGATACGCAGTATTTT. Supplemented by reference TRBV7-6 and TRBJ2-3, the full variable domain reads GAGVSQSPRYKVTKRGQDVALRCDPISGHVSLYWYRQALGQGPEFLTYFNYEAQQDKSGLPNDRFSAERPEGSISTLTIQRTEQRDSAMYRCASSFGSSTDTQYFGPGTRLTVL.

CDR3 protein: CASSRGGAADTQYF. CDR3 sequence (DNA): TGTGCCAGCAGTCGGGGGGGCGCGGCAGATACGCAGTATTTT. The rearrangement uses TRBV6-5 and TRBJ2-3; 8 bases agree with TRBD2. The length of the CDR3 is 14 residues. The ends lost 5 bases at V and 4 bases at J; junction bases unmatched: 5. In germline, CDR1 is MNHEY, CDR2 SVGAGI.

This chain uses TRBV14 with TRBJ1-1; the D gene is possibly TRBD1 (6 bases). The V and J ends lost 0 bases and 3 bases respectively, with 14 bases between them. Germline CDR1 and CDR2: SGHDN and FVKESK. This CDR3 contains 16 residues. CDR3 nucleotide sequence: TGTGCCAGCAGCCAAGATTGGGGGCCGGGCGACACTGAAGCTTTCTTT. Amino acid sequence: CASSQDWGPGDTEAFF.

The CDR3 here is CATLTVDSNQPQHF. The CDR3 DNA sequence: TGTGCCACCCTCACAGTAGATAGCAATCAGCCCCAGCATTTT. The rearrangement joins TRBV14 to TRBJ1-5; D ambiguous. Germline V gene data show CDR1 as SGHDN and CDR2 as FVKESK. V dropped 10 bases and J dropped 0 bases, with 13 bases sitting between them. This CDR3 is 14 amino acids long.

This clone came up a few times. The chain combines TRBV28 with TRBJ2-2; no firm D call. Trimming stripped 6 bases from V and 7 bases from J, with 15 bases between. The CDR3 has 14 amino acids. Germline V gene data show CDR1 as MDHEN and CDR2 as SYDVKM. The CDR3 nucleotides read TGTGCCAGCAGGCTGGATGGGTCGGGCGGGGAGCTGTTTTTT. Translating it yields CASRLDGSGGELFF.

This clone showed up just once. An end of the junction differs from the germline gene, which may be a read error. The chain has TRBV15 and TRBJ1-4, with D possibly matching TRBD1 (6 bases). This CDR3 region has 12 residues. CDR1 LNHNV and CDR2 YYDKDF come from the germline V gene (reference sequence). The CDR3 sequence: CATGRGREKLFF. CDR3 bases: TGTGCCACCGGCAGGGGAAGGGAAAAACTGTTTTTT. Based on the CDR3 plus reference TRBV15 and TRBJ1-4, the full variable domain is DAMVIQNPRYQVTQFGKPVTLSCSQTLNHNVMYWYQQKSSQAPKLLFHYYDKDFNNEADTPDNFQSRRPNTSFCFLDIRSPGLGDTAMYLCATGRGREKLFFGSGTQLSVL.